The clone carrying this T cell receptor beta chain was seen many times. Its antigen is not known. Unsorted whole blood supplied the blood RNA, and germline DNA was isolated too. This record belongs to a study of tumor-infiltrating lymphocytes in primary liver carcinoma. As for the study in general: Maximum tumor diameters ranged from roughly 4 to 11 cm, stage T1-T3 N0M0.

Germline CDR1 and CDR2: MNHEY and SVGAGI. The CDR3 is 18 amino acids. Trimming left V 0 bases short and J 2 bases short, with 17 bases between. Study results and limitations: Overlap between tumor regions exceeded overlap of tumor with adjacent tissue or blood.

The template, roughly 0.45 ug total RNA, yielded TCR beta cDNA made with a constant-region primer. Sequencing libraries for TCR beta derived from three nested multiplex PCR rounds that used slightly modified ARM-PCR. The first two PCR rounds used TRBV1-TRBV30 primers with a Cbeta primer, 9 to 10 cycles each. TCRdb ran MiXCR on the multiplex PCR reads and lists one entry per CDR3 protein. The table shows 300,000 to 350,000 distinct CDR3 sequences, with 65% occurring only once. The sample was peripheral blood. This chain joins TRBV6-5 and TRBJ2-1; possible D gene TRBD1, 6 bases. The clonotype was recovered from a man aged 40-49 years with primary liver carcinoma and hepatitis B virus infection. The CDR3, as DNA: TGTGCCAGCAGTTACTCGAGATTCTTAACAGGGCCCTACAATGAGCAGTTCTTC. This translates into CASSYSRFLTGPYNEQFF.